Sequencing of this T cell receptor beta chain was carried out in a study of OX40 agonist ivuxolimab in advanced cancers. The method was immunoSEQ multiplex PCR; TCRdb's version includes in-frame clones alone and lacks a portion of them. Altogether 40,000 to 60,000 clones are present, about nine tenths being singletons, with the ten largest covering 3% to 4%. This TCR was sampled from an adult with an advanced solid tumor such as melanoma, head and neck, liver or kidney cancer. The starting material was CD4+ or CD8+ T cells sorted from blood, obtained in a trial of the OX40 agonist ivuxolimab.

The CDR3 region is CATNRQGGNQPQHF. Here the CDR3 DNA reads TGTGCCACCAACCGACAGGGAGGCAATCAGCCCCAGCATTTT. V and J are TRBV10-3 and TRBJ1-5; the match to TRBD1 covers 7 bases. The V and J ends lost 10 bases and 2 bases, in that order; junction bases with no gene match: 8. The CDR3 has 14 residues. Germline loops: CDR1 ENHRY, CDR2 SYGVKD.